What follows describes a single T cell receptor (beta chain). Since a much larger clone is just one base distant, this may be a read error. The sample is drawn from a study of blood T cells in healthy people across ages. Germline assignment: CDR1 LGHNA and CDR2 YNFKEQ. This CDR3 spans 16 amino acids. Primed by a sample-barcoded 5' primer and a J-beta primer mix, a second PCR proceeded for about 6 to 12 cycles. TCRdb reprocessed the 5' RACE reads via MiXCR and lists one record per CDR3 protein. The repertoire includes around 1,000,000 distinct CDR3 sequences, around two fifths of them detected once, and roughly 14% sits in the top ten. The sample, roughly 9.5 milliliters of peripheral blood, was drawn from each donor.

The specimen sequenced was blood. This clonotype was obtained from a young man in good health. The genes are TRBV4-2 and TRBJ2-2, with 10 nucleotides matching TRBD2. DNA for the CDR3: TGTGTCAGCAGCCCCACTAGCGGGAACAACACCGGGGAGCTGTTTTTT. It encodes CVSSPTSGNNTGELFF.